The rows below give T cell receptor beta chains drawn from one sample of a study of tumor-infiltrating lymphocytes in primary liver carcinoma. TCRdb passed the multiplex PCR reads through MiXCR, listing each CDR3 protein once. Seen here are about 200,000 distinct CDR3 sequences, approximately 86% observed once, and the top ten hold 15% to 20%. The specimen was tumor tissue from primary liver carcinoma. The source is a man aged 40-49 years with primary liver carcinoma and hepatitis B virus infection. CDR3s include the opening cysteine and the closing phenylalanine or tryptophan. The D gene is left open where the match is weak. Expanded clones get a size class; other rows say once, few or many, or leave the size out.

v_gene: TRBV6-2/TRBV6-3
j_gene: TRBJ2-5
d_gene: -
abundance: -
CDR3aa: CASSPLLARGETQYF
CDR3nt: TGTGCCAGCAGCCCCCTCCTAGCGCGCGGAGAGACTCAGTACTTC

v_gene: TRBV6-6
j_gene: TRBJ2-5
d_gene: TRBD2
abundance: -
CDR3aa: CAGSQWGLLTSGRAVETQYF
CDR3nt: TGTGCCGGCAGCCAATGGGGTTTACTCACTAGCGGGAGGGCCGTAGAGACTCAGTACTTC

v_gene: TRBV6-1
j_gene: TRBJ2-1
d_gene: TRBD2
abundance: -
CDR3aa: CTSSRKGSGDWNEQFF
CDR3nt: TGTACTAGCAGTCGAAAGGGAAGCGGGGATTGGAATGAGCAGTTCTTC

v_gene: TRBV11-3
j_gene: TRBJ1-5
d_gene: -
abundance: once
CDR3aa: CISSLDLGMAQPQHF
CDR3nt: TGTATCAGCAGCTTAGATCTGGGGATGGCTCAGCCCCAGCATTTT

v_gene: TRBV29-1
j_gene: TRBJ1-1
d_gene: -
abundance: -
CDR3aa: CSVRYGWGMNTEAFF
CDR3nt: TGCAGCGTTAGATACGGCTGGGGTATGAACACTGAAGCTTTCTTT

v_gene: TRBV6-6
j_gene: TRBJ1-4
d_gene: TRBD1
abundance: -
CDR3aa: CVSSNRDRRRGEKLFF
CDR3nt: TGTGTCAGCAGTAACCGGGACAGGCGGCGAGGCGAAAAACTGTTTTTT

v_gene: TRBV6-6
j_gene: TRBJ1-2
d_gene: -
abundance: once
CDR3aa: CASMGIGWDYGYTF
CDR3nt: TGTGCCAGCATGGGGATAGGGTGGGACTATGGCTACACCTTC

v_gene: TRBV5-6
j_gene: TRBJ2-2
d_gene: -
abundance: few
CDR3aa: CASSWGQTNTEELFF
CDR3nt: TGTGCCAGCAGCTGGGGGCAGACGAACACCGAGGAGCTGTTTTTT

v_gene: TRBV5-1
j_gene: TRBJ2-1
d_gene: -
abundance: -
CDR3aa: CASSMREGNSGGAYNEQFF
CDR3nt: TGCGCCAGCAGCATGCGAGAGGGGAATAGCGGAGGGGCCTACAATGAGCAGTTCTTC

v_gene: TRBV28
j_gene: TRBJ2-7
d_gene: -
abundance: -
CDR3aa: CASSPTDRTDNEQYF
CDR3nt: TGTGCCAGCAGTCCCACCGACCGGACAGATAACGAGCAGTACTTC

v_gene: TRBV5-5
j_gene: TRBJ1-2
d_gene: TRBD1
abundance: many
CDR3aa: CASIRTGGNYGYTF
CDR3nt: TGTGCCAGCATCCGGACAGGGGGAAACTATGGCTACACCTTC

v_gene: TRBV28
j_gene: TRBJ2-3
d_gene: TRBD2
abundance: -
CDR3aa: CDSSPGAGEGDTQYF
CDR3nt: TGTGACAGCAGCCCAGGAGCGGGGGAGGGGGATACGCAGTATTTT

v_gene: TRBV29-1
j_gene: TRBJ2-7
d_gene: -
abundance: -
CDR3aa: CSVDQDNSYEQYF
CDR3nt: TGCAGCGTTGATCAGGACAATTCCTACGAGCAGTATTTC

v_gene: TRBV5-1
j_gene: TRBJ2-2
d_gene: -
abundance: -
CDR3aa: CASSTRQTNTGESFF
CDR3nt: TGCGCCAGCAGCACCAGGCAGACGAACACCGGGGAGTCGTTTTTT

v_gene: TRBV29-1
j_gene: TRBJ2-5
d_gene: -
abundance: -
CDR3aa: CSAPFPEGETQYF
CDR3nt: TGCAGCGCCCCATTCCCGGAAGGGGAGACCCAGTACTTC

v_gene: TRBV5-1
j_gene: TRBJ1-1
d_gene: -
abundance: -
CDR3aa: CANHPGQNEMNTEAFF
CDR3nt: TGCGCCAATCACCCCGGGCAGAATGAAATGAACACTGAAGCTTTCTTT

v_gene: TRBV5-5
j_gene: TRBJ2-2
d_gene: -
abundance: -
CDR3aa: CASRLYAGELFF
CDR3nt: TGTGCCAGCAGACTCTACGCCGGGGAGCTGTTTTTT

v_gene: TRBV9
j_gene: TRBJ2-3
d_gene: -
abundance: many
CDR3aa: CASSVGTDTQYF
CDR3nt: TGTGCCAGCAGCGTAGGGACAGATACGCAGTATTTT

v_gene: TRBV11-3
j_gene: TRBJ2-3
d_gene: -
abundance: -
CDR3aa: CASGLAHRDTRYF
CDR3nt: TGTGCCAGTGGTTTAGCCCACAGAGATACGCGGTATTTT

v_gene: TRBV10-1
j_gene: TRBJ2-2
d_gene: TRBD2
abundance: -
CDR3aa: CASREDASGAGKLFF
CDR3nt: TGTGCCAGCAGGGAGGACGCGAGCGGGGCCGGGAAGCTGTTTTTT

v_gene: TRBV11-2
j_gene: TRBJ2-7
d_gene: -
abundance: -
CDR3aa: CVSSLEPIGSWVEQYF
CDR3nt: TGTGTCAGCAGCTTAGAACCTATCGGGAGCTGGGTCGAGCAGTATTTC

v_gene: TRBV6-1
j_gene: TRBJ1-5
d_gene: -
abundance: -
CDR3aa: CASIIVLGGTQLF
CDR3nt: TGTGCCAGCATTATCGTCCTTGGCGGGACCCAGCTTTTT

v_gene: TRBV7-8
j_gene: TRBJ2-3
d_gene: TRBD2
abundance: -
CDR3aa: CASSSPGTRGRSTQYF
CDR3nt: TGTGCCAGCAGCTCCCCCGGGACTAGAGGGAGGAGTACACAGTATTTT

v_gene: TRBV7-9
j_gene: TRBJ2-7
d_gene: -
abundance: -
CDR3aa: CDSGRSAAGPEHYF
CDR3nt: TGTGACAGCGGCAGATCCGCGGCAGGGCCCGAGCATTACTTC

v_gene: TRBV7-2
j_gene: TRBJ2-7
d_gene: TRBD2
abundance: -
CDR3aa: CASSRSIAGVGEQYF
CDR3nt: TGTGCCAGTAGCCGTTCCATAGCGGGAGTCGGCGAGCAGTACTTC